The source of this T cell receptor (beta chain) is a study of blood T cells in healthy people across ages. Primers used in a second PCR of roughly 6 to 11 cycles were a sample-barcoded 5' primer and a J-beta primer mix. MiXCR, applied by TCRdb to the 5' RACE reads, yields one record per CDR3 protein. Of 550,000 to 600,000 distinct CDR3 sequences listed, around 48% were seen once; the top ten hold around 23%. This CDR3 contains 15 residues. Looked up from germline, CDR1 is SGHTA and CDR2 is FQGNSA. The V and J ends lost 3 bases and 3 bases respectively, with 15 bases between them. Concerning this clonotype: Antigen: not known.

Extracted total RNA amounted to at least 5.5 micrograms for each sample. General study points: A greater number of naive CD4+ cells and higher diversity distinguished long-lived donors from aged donors. Naive T cell percentage showed a strong correlation with the diversity of TCR beta. Older individuals had lower TCR beta diversity per million T cells (the decline was roughly linear).

The chain is built from TRBV7-2 and TRBJ2-7; D uncertain. This sequence was found in a man older than 75 in good health. Sequencing was carried out using blood. CDR3 sequence: CASSFTLPASYEQYF. Written as DNA, the CDR3 is TGTGCCAGCAGCTTCACCCTACCAGCGAGCTACGAGCAGTACTTC.